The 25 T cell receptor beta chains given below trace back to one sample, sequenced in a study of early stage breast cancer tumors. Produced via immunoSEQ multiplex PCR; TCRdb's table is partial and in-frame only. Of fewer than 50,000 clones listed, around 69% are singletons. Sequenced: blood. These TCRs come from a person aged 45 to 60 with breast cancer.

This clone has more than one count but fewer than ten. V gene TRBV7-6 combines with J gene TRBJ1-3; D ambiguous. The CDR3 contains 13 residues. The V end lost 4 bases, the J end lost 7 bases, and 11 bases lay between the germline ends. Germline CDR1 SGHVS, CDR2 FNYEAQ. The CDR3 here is CASSSETGNTIYF. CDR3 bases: TGTGCCAGCAGCTCGGAGACGGGGAACACCATATATTTT.

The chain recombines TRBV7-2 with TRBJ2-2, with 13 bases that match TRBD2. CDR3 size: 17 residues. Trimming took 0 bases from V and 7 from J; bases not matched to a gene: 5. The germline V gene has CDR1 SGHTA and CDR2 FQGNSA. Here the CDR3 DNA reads TGTGCCAGCAGCTTAGCACGACTAGCGGGGGGTGGCGGGGAGCTGTTTTTT. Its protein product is CASSLARLAGGGGELFF. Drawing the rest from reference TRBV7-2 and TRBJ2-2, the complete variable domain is GAGVSQSPSNKVTEKGKDVELRCDPISGHTALYWYRQSLGQGLEFLIYFQGNSAPDKSGLPSDRFSAERTGGSVSTLTIQRTQQEDSAVYLCASSLARLAGGGGELFFGEGSRLTVL.

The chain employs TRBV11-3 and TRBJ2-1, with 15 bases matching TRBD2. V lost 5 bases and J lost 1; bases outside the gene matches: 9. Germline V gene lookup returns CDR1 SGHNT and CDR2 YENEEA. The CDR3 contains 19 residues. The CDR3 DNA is TGTGCCAGCAGCCCCTCGGGACTAGCGGGAGGACGTTCCTACAATGAGCAGTTCTTC. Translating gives CASSPSGLAGGRSYNEQFF.

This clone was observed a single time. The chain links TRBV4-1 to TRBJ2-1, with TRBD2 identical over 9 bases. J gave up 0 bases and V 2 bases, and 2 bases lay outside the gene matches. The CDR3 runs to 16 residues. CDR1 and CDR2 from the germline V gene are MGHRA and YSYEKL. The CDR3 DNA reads TGCGCCAGCAGCCAAAATAGCGGGAGCTCCTACAATGAGCAGTTCTTC. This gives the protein CASSQNSGSSYNEQFF.

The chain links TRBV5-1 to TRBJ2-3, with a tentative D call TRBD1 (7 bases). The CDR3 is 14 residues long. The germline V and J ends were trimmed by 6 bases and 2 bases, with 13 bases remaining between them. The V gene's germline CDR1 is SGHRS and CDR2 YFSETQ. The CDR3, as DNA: TGCGCCAGCACGGGGGACAGAGCCACAGATACGCAGTATTTT. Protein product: CASTGDRATDTQYF.

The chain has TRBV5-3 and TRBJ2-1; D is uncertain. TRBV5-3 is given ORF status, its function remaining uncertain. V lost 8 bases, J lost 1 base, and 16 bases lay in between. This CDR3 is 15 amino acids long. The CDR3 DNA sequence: TGTGCCAGCTCCGACCTAGAGGAGTCCTACAATGAGCAGTTCTTC. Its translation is CASSDLEESYNEQFF.

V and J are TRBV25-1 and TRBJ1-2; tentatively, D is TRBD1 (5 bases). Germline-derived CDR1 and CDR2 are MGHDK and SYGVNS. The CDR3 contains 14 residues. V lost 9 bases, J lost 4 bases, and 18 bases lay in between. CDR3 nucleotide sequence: TGTGCCAGTACCAGGGCGGGGGGATTCTATGGCTACACCTTC. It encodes CASTRAGGFYGYTF.

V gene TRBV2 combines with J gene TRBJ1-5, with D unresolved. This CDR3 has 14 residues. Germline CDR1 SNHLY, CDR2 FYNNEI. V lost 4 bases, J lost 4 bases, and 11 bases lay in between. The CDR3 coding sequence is TGTGCCAGCAGTGGGCAGTCAATTAATCAGCCCCAGCATTTT. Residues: CASSGQSINQPQHF.

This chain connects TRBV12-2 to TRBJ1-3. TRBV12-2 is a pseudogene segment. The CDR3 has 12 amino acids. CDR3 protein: CASRPTRNTIYF. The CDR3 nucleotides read TGTGCAAGTCGCCCCACTCGGAACACCATATATTTT.

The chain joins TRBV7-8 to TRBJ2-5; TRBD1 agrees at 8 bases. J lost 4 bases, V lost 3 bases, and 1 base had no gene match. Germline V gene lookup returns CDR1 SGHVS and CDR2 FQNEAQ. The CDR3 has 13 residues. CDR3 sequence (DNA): TGTGCCAGCAGCTTGGACAGGGCAGAGACCCAGTACTTC. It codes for CASSLDRAETQYF.

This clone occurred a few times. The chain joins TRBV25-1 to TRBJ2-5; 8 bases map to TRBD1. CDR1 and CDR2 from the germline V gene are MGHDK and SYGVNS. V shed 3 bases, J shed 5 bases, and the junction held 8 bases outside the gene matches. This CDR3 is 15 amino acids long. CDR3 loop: CASSDFRGTGETQYF. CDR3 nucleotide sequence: TGTGCCAGCAGTGATTTTCGCGGGACAGGCGAGACCCAGTACTTC. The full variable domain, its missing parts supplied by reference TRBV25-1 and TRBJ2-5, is EADIYQTPRYLVIGTGKKITLECSQTMGHDKMYWYQQDPGMELHLIHYSYGVNSTEKGDLSSESTVSRIRTEHFPLTLESARPSHTSQYLCASSDFRGTGETQYFGPGTRLLVL.

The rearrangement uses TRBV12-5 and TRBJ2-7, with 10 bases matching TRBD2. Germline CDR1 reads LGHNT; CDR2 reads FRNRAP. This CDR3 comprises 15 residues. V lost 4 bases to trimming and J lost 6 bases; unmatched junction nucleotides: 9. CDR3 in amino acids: CASGSPTSGMGEQYF. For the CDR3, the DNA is TGTGCTAGTGGTTCCCCCACTAGCGGGATGGGCGAGCAGTACTTC.

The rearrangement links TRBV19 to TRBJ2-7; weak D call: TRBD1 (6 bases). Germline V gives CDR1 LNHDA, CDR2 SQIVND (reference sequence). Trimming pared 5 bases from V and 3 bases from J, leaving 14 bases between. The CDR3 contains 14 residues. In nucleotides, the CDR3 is TGTGCCAGTAGTCTCCGGACAGATGGCTACGAGCAGTACTTC. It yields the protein CASSLRTDGYEQYF.

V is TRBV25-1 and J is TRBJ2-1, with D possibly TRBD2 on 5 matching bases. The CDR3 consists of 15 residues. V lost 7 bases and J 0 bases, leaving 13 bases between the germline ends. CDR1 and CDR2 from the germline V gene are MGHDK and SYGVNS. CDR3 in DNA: TGTGCCAGCACCCCAAGCGGTAGCTCCTACAATGAGCAGTTCTTC. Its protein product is CASTPSGSSYNEQFF. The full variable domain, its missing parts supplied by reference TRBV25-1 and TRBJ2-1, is EADIYQTPRYLVIGTGKKITLECSQTMGHDKMYWYQQDPGMELHLIHYSYGVNSTEKGDLSSESTVSRIRTEHFPLTLESARPSHTSQYLCASTPSGSSYNEQFFGPGTRLTVL.

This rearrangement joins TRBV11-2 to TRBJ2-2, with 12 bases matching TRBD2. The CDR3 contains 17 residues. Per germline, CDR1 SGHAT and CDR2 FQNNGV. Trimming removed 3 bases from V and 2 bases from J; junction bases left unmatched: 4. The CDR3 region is CASSLLAGGGNTGELFF. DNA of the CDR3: TGTGCCAGCAGCTTGCTAGCGGGGGGGGGCAACACCGGGGAGCTGTTTTTT. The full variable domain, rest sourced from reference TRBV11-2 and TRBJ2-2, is EAGVAQSPRYKIIEKRQSVAFWCNPISGHATLYWYQQILGQGPKLLIQFQNNGVVDDSQLPKDRFSAERLKGVDSTLKIQPAKLEDSAVYLCASSLLAGGGNTGELFFGEGSRLTVL.

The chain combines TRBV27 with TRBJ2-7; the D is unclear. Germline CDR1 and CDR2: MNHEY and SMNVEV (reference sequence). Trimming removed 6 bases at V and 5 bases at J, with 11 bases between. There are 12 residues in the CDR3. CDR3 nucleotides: TGTGCCAGCAGCCGGGTAGGTAACGAGCAGTACTTC. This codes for CASSRVGNEQYF.

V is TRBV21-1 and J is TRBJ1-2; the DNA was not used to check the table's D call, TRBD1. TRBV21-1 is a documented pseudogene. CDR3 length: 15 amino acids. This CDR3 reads CASSGRQGADYGYTF. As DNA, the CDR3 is TGTGCCAGCAGCGGCAGACAGGGGGCCGACTATGGCTACACCTTC.

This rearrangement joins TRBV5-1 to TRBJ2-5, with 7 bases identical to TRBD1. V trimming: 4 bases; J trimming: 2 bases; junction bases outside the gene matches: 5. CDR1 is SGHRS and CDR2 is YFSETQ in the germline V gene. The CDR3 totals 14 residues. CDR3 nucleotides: TGCGCCAGCAGCATATCGGGACAGCAAGAGACCCAGTACTTC. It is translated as CASSISGQQETQYF.

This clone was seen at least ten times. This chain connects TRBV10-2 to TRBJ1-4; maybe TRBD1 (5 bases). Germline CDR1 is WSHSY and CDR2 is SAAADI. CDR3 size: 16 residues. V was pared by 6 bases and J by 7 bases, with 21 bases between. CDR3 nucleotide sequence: TGCGCCAGCAGGGGGGGAGGCGGTCCGTTGGGTGAAAAACTGTTTTTT. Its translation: CASRGGGGPLGEKLFF.

Here the CDR3 reads CASSLRLSNQPQHF. As DNA, the CDR3 is TGTGCCAGCAGTTTGCGCCTTAGCAATCAGCCCCAGCATTTT. The chain joins TRBV27 to TRBJ1-5; D not certain. This CDR3 is 14 amino acids long. Germline assignment: CDR1 MNHEY and CDR2 SMNVEV (reference sequence). Trimming took off 3 bases at V and 0 bases at J, with 6 bases between the two ends.

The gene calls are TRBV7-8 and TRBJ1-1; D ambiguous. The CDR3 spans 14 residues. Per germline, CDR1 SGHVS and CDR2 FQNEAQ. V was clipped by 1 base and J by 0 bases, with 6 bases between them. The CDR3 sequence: CASSLGGLNTEAFF. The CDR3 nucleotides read TGTGCCAGCAGCTTAGGAGGCTTGAACACTGAAGCTTTCTTT.

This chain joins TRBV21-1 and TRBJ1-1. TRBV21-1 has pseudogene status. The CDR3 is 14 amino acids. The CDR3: CASSPPGVNTEAFF. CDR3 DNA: TGTGCCAGCAGCCCCCCGGGGGTCAACACTGAAGCTTTCTTT.

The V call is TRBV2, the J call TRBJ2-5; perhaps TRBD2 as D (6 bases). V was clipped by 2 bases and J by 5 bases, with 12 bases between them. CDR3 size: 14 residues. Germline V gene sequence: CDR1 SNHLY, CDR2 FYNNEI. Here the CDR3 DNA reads TGTGCCAGCAGTGAATTCGGGAGTGGGGAGACCCAGTACTTC. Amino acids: CASSEFGSGETQYF.

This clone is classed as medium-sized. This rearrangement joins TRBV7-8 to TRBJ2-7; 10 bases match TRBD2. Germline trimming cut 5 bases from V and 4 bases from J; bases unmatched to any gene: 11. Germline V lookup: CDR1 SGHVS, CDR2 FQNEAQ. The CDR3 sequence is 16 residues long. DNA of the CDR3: TGTGCCAGCAGCACCGGGACTAGCGCCCCTTTGTACGAGCAGTACGTC. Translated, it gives CASSTGTSAPLYEQYV.

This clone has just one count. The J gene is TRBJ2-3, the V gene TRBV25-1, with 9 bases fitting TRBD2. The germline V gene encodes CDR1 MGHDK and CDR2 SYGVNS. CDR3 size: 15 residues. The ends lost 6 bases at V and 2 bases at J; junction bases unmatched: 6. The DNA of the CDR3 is TGTGCCAGCAGGATAGCGGGAGTTTCCACAGATACGCAGTATTTT. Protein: CASRIAGVSTDTQYF.